The clone carrying this T cell receptor (beta chain) was recorded a few times. The antigen is unknown. Germline loops: CDR1 LNHDA, CDR2 SQIVND (reference sequence). Trimming shortened V by 6 bases and J by 0 bases, and 12 bases separated the two germline ends. The CDR3 spans 15 residues. After 5'RACE with constant-segment primers, TCR alpha and TCR beta cDNA libraries carrying sample barcodes and UMIs were obtained. TCRdb itself ran the 5' RACE reads through MiXCR, one entry per CDR3 protein. The top ten clones hold approximately 22% of a sample with 170,000 or so distinct CDR3 sequences, 20% to 25% of them seen once. The entry originates in a study of T-cell memory formation after mild COVID-19. Study summary: Most TCR clusters belonged to a single donor.

Overall study findings and caveats: Contracting clones, day 15 to 85, had balanced CD4/CD8, and later expanders favored CD4+.

The chain recombines TRBV19 with TRBJ1-3; a weak D match, TRBD1 (5 bases). The receptor comes from an adult woman who had mild COVID-19 (a few samples of this study predate the infection). Cell type and time point are not known. The sample comprised PBMCs or a T cell subset sorted from them (not recorded which). CDR3 in DNA: TGTGCCAGTAGCCCTTTGGGGACCTCTGGAAACACCATATATTTT. This encodes CASSPLGTSGNTIYF. The complete variable domain, with remaining parts taken from reference TRBV19 and TRBJ1-3, reads DGGITQSPKYLFRKEGQNVTLSCEQNLNHDAMYWYRQDPGQGLRLIYYSQIVNDFQKGDIAEGYSVSREKKESFPLTVTSAQKNPTAFYLCASSPLGTSGNTIYFGEGSWLTVV.